One and the same sample provided the 21 T cell receptor beta chains below, sequenced in a study of CD8 T cells in Susac syndrome. RNA amounts of about 0.5 to 1 ug underwent reverse transcription with random hexamers. TCRdb redid the calling of the immunoSEQ multiplex PCR reads with MiXCR, one entry per CDR3 protein. The top ten hold roughly 0.1% of the sample, which has approximately 150,000 distinct CDR3 sequences, about 93% seen once. Sequencing used CD4+ T cells from PBMCs. The receptors were gathered from a human donor with multiple sclerosis.

This sequence joins TRBV6-6 and TRBJ2-7, with D maybe TRBD2 (6 bases). CDR3 length equals 15 residues. The V and J ends lost 5 bases and 6 bases respectively, with 20 bases between them. Germline V lookup: CDR1 MNHNY, CDR2 SVGAGI (reference sequence). The CDR3 loop reads CASSPRLGLASEQYF. CDR3 nucleotides: TGTGCCAGCAGTCCTCGACTGGGACTTGCCTCCGAGCAGTACTTC.

J is TRBJ1-1 and V is TRBV12-3 or TRBV12-4; TRBD1 matches 9 bases. This CDR3 region has 15 residues. V trimming: 3 bases; J trimming: 5 bases; junction bases outside the gene matches: 7. The CDR3 sequence is CASSFQQGAGTEAFF. CDR3 bases: TGTGCCAGCAGTTTTCAACAGGGGGCAGGGACTGAAGCTTTCTTT.

This rearrangement joins TRBV20-1 to TRBJ1-5, with D tentatively TRBD1 (6 bases). The CDR3 length is 15 residues. Germline V lookup: CDR1 DFQATT, CDR2 SNEGSKA (reference sequence). Trimming stripped 1 base from V and 2 bases from J, with 12 bases between. CDR3 nucleotides: TGCAGTGCTAGAGTCTTACAGGGTCGCAATCAGCCCCAGCATTTT. This translates into CSARVLQGRNQPQHF.

The chain links TRBV18 to TRBJ2-7; D not resolved. The V gene's germline CDR1 is KGHSH and CDR2 LQKENI. The CDR3 is 12 amino acids. With 4 bases removed from V and 4 bases from J, the gap between germline ends came to 8 bases. This CDR3 is CASSLREYEQYF. CDR3 nucleotide sequence: TGTGCCAGCTCACTACGAGAGTACGAGCAGTACTTC.

The chain couples TRBV28 to TRBJ2-5; no definite D call. CDR1 MDHEN and CDR2 SYDVKM come from the germline V gene. The V gene lost 4 bases and the J gene lost 2 bases, with 8 bases spanning the gap. This CDR3 region has 13 residues. The DNA of the CDR3 is TGTGCCAGCAGTTCGGCGTTACAAGAGACCCAGTACTTC. Protein: CASSSALQETQYF.

The chain employs TRBV9 and TRBJ2-1; no definite D call. V lost 0 bases and J 4 bases, leaving 14 bases between the germline ends. The CDR3 totals 16 residues. Germline CDR1 SGDLS, CDR2 YYNGEE. This CDR3 is CASSVGNSEGYNEQFF. CDR3 DNA: TGTGCCAGCAGCGTAGGAAACAGCGAAGGATACAATGAGCAGTTCTTC.

The rearrangement links TRBV30 to TRBJ2-1; D possibly uses TRBD1 or TRBD2 (5 bases each). CDR3 size: 13 residues. The germline V and J ends were trimmed by 1 base and 10 bases, with 14 bases remaining between them. CDR1 and CDR2 (germline): GTSNPN, SVGIG (reference sequence). CDR3 DNA: TGTGCCTGGAGTGCCGGGGACCACCGAGAGCAGTTCTTC. This sequence encodes CAWSAGDHREQFF.

The chain recombines TRBV3-1 with TRBJ1-2; D is uncertain. In germline, CDR1 is LGHDT, CDR2 YNNKEL (reference sequence). The germline V and J ends were trimmed by 1 base and 2 bases, with 8 bases remaining between them. The CDR3 consists of 14 residues. For the CDR3, the DNA is TGTGCCAGCAGCCAAGGACTGACCAACTATGGCTACACCTTC. Its protein is CASSQGLTNYGYTF.

This clonotype was counted only a few times. DNA for the CDR3: TGTGCCAGTAGTCTTCGGACAGGGGGGACAGATACGCAGTATTTT. Amino acids: CASSLRTGGTDTQYF. V usage is TRBV19 and J usage is TRBJ2-3; 10 bases fit TRBD1. Germline V gene data show CDR1 as LNHDA and CDR2 as SQIVND (reference sequence). This CDR3 has 15 residues. V lost 5 bases to trimming and J lost 3 bases; unmatched junction nucleotides: 5. Combining the CDR3 with reference TRBV19 and TRBJ2-3 gives the whole variable domain DGGITQSPKYLFRKEGQNVTLSCEQNLNHDAMYWYRQDPGQGLRLIYYSQIVNDFQKGDIAEGYSVSREKKESFPLTVTSAQKNPTAFYLCASSLRTGGTDTQYFGPGTRLTVL.

J is TRBJ2-1 and V is TRBV30; 11 bases match TRBD2. Trimming took 4 bases from V and 7 from J; bases not matched to a gene: 9. CDR1 is GTSNPN, CDR2 SVGIG, per germline (reference sequence). The CDR3 sequence is 15 residues long. The CDR3 sequence is CAWTGRASGGNEQFF. As DNA, the CDR3 is TGTGCCTGGACCGGACGGGCTAGCGGGGGGAATGAGCAGTTCTTC.

The table lists this clonotype with a count of one. This rearrangement joins TRBV3-1 to TRBJ1-1, with D possibly being TRBD1 (6 bases). The CDR3 has 13 residues. The germline CDR1 and CDR2 sequences are LGHDT and YNNKEL (reference sequence). V shed 4 bases and J shed 8 bases, with 14 bases lying between them. The CDR3 loop reads CASSPTGGFEAFF. In DNA form, the CDR3 reads TGTGCCAGCAGCCCGACAGGTGGGTTCGAAGCTTTCTTT.

The CDR3 loop is CASGAQTGRSETQYF. The CDR3 DNA sequence: TGTGCCAGCGGAGCCCAGACAGGGAGGAGTGAGACCCAGTACTTC. This chain joins TRBV2 and TRBJ2-5; D is perhaps TRBD1 (7 bases). The V gene lost 8 bases and the J gene lost 5 bases, with 21 bases spanning the gap. CDR1 is SNHLY, CDR2 FYNNEI, per germline. The CDR3 is made up of 15 amino acids.

J is TRBJ1-3 and V is TRBV14; no reliable D call. V was cut by 2 bases and J by 0 bases, with 8 bases left in between. Per the germline V gene, CDR1 is SGHDN and CDR2 is FVKESK. The CDR3 is 15 amino acids. This chain's CDR3 is CASSQWGYSGNTIYF. The DNA for the CDR3 is TGTGCCAGCAGCCAATGGGGTTACTCTGGAAACACCATATATTTT.

The chain is built from TRBV29-1 and TRBJ2-2; TRBD1 matches at 10 bases. The germline gives CDR1 SQVTM, CDR2 ANQGSEA. The CDR3 runs 15 residues. The J segment lost 6 bases and the V segment lost 5 bases, leaving 9 bases of the junction unmatched. CDR3: CSVQRMGQGSGELFF. CDR3 DNA: TGCAGCGTTCAAAGGATGGGACAGGGGTCCGGGGAGCTGTTTTTT.

The sample holds one count of this clonotype. V and J are TRBV9 and TRBJ2-1; a weak D match, TRBD1 (5 bases). V lost 0 bases to trimming and J lost 3 bases, with 10 bases between them. This CDR3 contains 15 residues. Per germline, CDR1 SGDLS and CDR2 YYNGEE. CDR3 region: CASSVEGFGYNEQFF. The DNA of the CDR3 is TGTGCCAGCAGCGTAGAGGGGTTTGGCTACAATGAGCAGTTCTTC.

The CDR3 here is CASSTRGGRETQYF. The CDR3 DNA follows: TGTGCCAGCAGCACTCGGGGGGGCCGGGAGACCCAGTACTTC. The rearrangement uses TRBV9 and TRBJ2-5; 8 nucleotides agree with TRBD2. The junction had 7 bases not matched to a gene; V was cut back by 4 bases and J by 5 bases. Germline CDR1 SGDLS, CDR2 YYNGEE. The CDR3 consists of 14 residues.

The V call is TRBV29-1, the J call TRBJ1-2, with D possibly matching TRBD1 (5 bases). Germline V lookup: CDR1 SQVTM, CDR2 ANQGSEA. The CDR3 covers 13 residues. The V and J ends lost 4 bases and 8 bases respectively, with 17 bases between them. Here the CDR3 reads CSVARTRGVGYTF. The CDR3 DNA reads as TGCAGCGTTGCCCGGACACGGGGAGTGGGCTACACCTTC.

This clonotype was observed once. The V and J genes are TRBV12-3 or TRBV12-4 and TRBJ1-5, with 7 bases matching TRBD1. Trimming at V came to 5 bases and at J to 9 bases, leaving 10 bases not matched to a gene. CDR3 length: 14 residues. The CDR3 protein is CASSLRQGGTPQHF. DNA of the CDR3: TGTGCCAGCAGTCTCCGACAGGGTGGTACGCCCCAGCATTTT.

The J gene is TRBJ2-7, the V gene TRBV19, with 10 bases lining up with TRBD1. CDR1 is LNHDA, CDR2 SQIVND, per germline (reference sequence). This CDR3 has 14 residues. V dropped 4 bases and J dropped 5; count of bases not matched to a gene: 5. The CDR3 here is CASSKRDRGHEQYF. The CDR3 DNA sequence: TGTGCCAGTAGTAAGCGGGACAGGGGTCACGAGCAGTACTTC.

The V and J genes are TRBV5-6 and TRBJ2-2; 8 bases align to TRBD1. This CDR3 spans 14 amino acids. Germline-derived CDR1 and CDR2 are SGHDT and YYEEEE. V was clipped by 7 bases and J by 3 bases; unmatched bases: 5. CDR3 loop: CASQGAQDTGELFF. The CDR3, as DNA: TGTGCCAGCCAGGGGGCGCAGGACACCGGGGAGCTGTTTTTT.

The rearrangement joins TRBV20-1 to TRBJ2-3; D might be TRBD2 (6 bases). The V and J ends lost 6 bases and 2 bases respectively, with 12 bases between them. Germline CDR1 and CDR2: DFQATT and SNEGSKA (reference sequence). The CDR3 has 13 residues. CDR3 in amino acids: CSALLAYTDTQYF. The CDR3 region has the DNA TGCAGTGCCTTACTAGCCTACACAGATACGCAGTATTTT.